Listed below are T cell receptor beta chains from one sample, sequenced in a study of cytomegalovirus exposure and HLA in healthy donors. Clones were read by immunoSEQ multiplex PCR, and TCRdb kept only the in-frame ones, dropping some. The sample lists some 40,000 clones; around 68% were seen once. The specimen was PBMCs. These receptors all stem from a man in his forties in good health and CMV-seronegative. Each CDR3 is given with its conserved first and last residue. D genes are given only for firm matches. Only some rows state a clone size, as once, few, many or a class for expanded clones.

V	D	J	size	CDR3
TRBV6-1	NA	TRBJ2-7	few	CASAASYEQYF
TRBV6-4	TRBD2	TRBJ2-3	NA	CASSDVAGSTDTQYF
TRBV27	NA	TRBJ2-3	NA	CASSLSRATDTQYF
TRBV7-2	TRBD1	TRBJ2-1	NA	CASSARDRIYNEQFF
TRBV6-5	TRBD2	TRBJ2-5	NA	CASIRTSGFGTQYF
TRBV30	NA	TRBJ1-1	NA	CLGGGGTEAFF
TRBV19	TRBD1	TRBJ1-5	few	CASKPGQNYQPQHF
TRBV11-2	NA	TRBJ2-3	NA	CASSLGRDWGYSTDTQYF
TRBV29-1	NA	TRBJ2-1	NA	CSARALSYNEQFF
TRBV19	NA	TRBJ1-2	few	CASSIGGQTYGYTF
TRBV6-5	TRBD1	TRBJ1-1	NA	CASSTGTGRTTEAFF
TRBV28	TRBD1	TRBJ2-7	NA	CASSLGTGGGQYF
TRBV12-5	NA	TRBJ2-5	NA	CASGLAIEETQYF
TRBV7-9	NA	TRBJ2-5	NA	CASSLAERAYQETQYF
TRBV5-1	TRBD1	TRBJ2-5	NA	CASSHRTGPQETQYF
TRBV30	NA	TRBJ1-2	once	CAYRGGFYGYTF
TRBV25-1	TRBD1	TRBJ2-2	NA	CASRLDRGQGGELFF
TRBV7-9	NA	TRBJ1-3	NA	CASSRTRELSGNTIYF
TRBV30	TRBD1	TRBJ1-5	NA	CAWSQGGTVGQPQHF
TRBV9	NA	TRBJ2-2	NA	CASSVAGRGNTGELFF
TRBV7-2	TRBD1	TRBJ2-1	NA	CASSDRDRGFNEQFF
TRBV6-4	TRBD1	TRBJ2-3	NA	CASSRTGEGTDTQYF
TRBV7-2	TRBD2	TRBJ2-5	NA	CASSQASGWETQYF
TRBV27	NA	TRBJ2-1	once	CASSSNWNEQFF
TRBV11-2	NA	TRBJ2-3	NA	CASSGLGAELRTDTQYF
TRBV19	TRBD2	TRBJ2-1	few	CASSEGLAGYNEQFF
TRBV6-5	NA	TRBJ1-1	few	CASTQGFEAFF
TRBV30	NA	TRBJ2-5	NA	CAWSEGGIGTQYF
TRBV6-5	NA	TRBJ2-3	NA	CASSYGGATSTDTQYF
TRBV4-1	NA	TRBJ1-3	NA	CASSHSTASWNSGNTIYF
TRBV6-1	TRBD1	TRBJ2-2	NA	CASSNAATGGVELFF
TRBV6-5	NA	TRBJ2-1	NA	CASRQGPPPVNEQFF
TRBV6-5	NA	TRBJ2-7	NA	CASSYSGQNYEQYF
TRBV5-4	NA	TRBJ1-1	NA	CASSLGQRNTEAFF
TRBV27	TRBD2	TRBJ2-7	once	CASMASGGEQYF
TRBV10-3	TRBD1	TRBJ1-2	few	CAISDPGQENYGYTF
TRBV4-1	NA	TRBJ1-1	few	CASSQEGATEAFF
TRBV19	TRBD1	TRBJ2-2	few	CASTGTGRTGELFF
TRBV5-3	TRBD2	TRBJ2-7	NA	CARSPETSGGPYEQYF
TRBV10-1	TRBD1	TRBJ1-1	NA	CASSKQGRSWGEAFF
TRBV4-1	NA	TRBJ2-5	NA	CASSLEVGTQYF
TRBV10-3	NA	TRBJ2-3	few	CAISDLGGGRTDTQYF
TRBV7-9	NA	TRBJ2-5	once	CASSVGVGQETQYF
TRBV4-1	TRBD2	TRBJ2-2	NA	CASSHLQGLAGGVTGELFF
TRBV30	NA	TRBJ1-1	NA	CAWTLGENTEAFF
TRBV7-2	TRBD1	TRBJ2-7	NA	CASSLAGGVSEQYF
TRBV7-8	NA	TRBJ2-2	NA	CASSLGPTGELFF
TRBV5-6	NA	TRBJ1-3	NA	CASSLVGSRATGNTIYF
TRBV9	TRBD2	TRBJ2-7	once	CASSVSGGSYEQYF
TRBV29-1	TRBD1	TRBJ2-2	NA	CSAEYGQGIGELFF
TRBV9	TRBD1	TRBJ2-7	NA	CASSPLDRVYEQYF
TRBV4-2	TRBD2	TRBJ2-3	NA	CASSQDSSGGADTQYF
TRBV9	TRBD2	TRBJ2-2	NA	CASGGTGRTGELFF
TRBV5-4	NA	TRBJ1-2	few	CASSLEGGYGYTF